This T cell receptor beta chain was sequenced during a study of cytomegalovirus exposure and HLA in healthy donors. This CDR3 has 16 residues. Profiling relied on immunoSEQ multiplex PCR, and the TCRdb table lists in-frame clones only, not all of them. The data show about 360,000 clones, more than 80% seen once. The source of this sequence is a woman aged 18-30 years in good health and CMV-seronegative. This chain joins TRBV12-2 and TRBJ2-3; TRBD2 was called by the table and not checked on the DNA. TRBV12-2 is a documented pseudogene. Material for sequencing was PBMCs. The DNA of the CDR3 is TGTGCAAGTCGCCATTCTAGCGAGGGTGTTCCAGATACGCAGTATTTT. Translated: CASRHSSEGVPDTQYF.